This T cell receptor beta chain came from a study of OX40 agonist ivuxolimab in advanced cancers. At the level of the study: Having had anti-PD-1, anti-PD-L1 or anti-CTLA-4 therapy before was allowed, and about 42% had some.

A note on this clone: Its antigen is currently unknown.

Study-wide findings and caveats: Expanded peripheral T-cell antigen specificity went undetermined.

Profiling relied on immunoSEQ multiplex PCR, and the TCRdb table lists in-frame clones only, not all of them. The sample has 77,000 or so clones, 85% to 90% seen once. Germline CDR1 reads SGHNT; CDR2 reads YYREEE (reference sequence). After removal of 4 bases from V and 3 bases from J, the junction contained 10 bases not matched to a gene. This CDR3 comprises 16 residues. The sample was CD4+ or CD8+ T cells sorted from blood, taken in a trial of the OX40 agonist ivuxolimab. The clonotype originates from an adult with an advanced solid tumor such as melanoma, head and neck, liver or kidney cancer. The chain combines TRBV5-4 with TRBJ1-1, with TRBD1 matching over 9 bases. CDR3 DNA: TGTGCCAGCAGCGGGAGGGACAGGGCTGGGTACACTGAAGCTTTCTTT. Translated, it gives CASSGRDRAGYTEAFF.